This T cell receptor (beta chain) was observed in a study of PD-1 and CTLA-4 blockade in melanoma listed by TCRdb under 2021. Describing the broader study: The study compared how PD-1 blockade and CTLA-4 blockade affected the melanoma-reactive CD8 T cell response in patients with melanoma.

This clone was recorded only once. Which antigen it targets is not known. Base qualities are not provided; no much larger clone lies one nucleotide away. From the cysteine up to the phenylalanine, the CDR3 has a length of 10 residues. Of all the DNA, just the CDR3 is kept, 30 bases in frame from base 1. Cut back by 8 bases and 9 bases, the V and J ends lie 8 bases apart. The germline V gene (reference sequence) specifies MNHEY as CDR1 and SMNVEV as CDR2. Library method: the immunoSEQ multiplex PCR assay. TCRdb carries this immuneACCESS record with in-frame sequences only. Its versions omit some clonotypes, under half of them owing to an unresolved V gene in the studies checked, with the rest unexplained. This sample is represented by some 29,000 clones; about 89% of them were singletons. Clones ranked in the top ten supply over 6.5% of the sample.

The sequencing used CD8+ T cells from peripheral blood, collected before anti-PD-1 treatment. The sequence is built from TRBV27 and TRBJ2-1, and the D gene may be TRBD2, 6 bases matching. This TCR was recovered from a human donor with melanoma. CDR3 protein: CASGRGEQFF. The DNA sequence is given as TGTGCCAGCGGGCGGGGTGAGCAGTTCTTC.